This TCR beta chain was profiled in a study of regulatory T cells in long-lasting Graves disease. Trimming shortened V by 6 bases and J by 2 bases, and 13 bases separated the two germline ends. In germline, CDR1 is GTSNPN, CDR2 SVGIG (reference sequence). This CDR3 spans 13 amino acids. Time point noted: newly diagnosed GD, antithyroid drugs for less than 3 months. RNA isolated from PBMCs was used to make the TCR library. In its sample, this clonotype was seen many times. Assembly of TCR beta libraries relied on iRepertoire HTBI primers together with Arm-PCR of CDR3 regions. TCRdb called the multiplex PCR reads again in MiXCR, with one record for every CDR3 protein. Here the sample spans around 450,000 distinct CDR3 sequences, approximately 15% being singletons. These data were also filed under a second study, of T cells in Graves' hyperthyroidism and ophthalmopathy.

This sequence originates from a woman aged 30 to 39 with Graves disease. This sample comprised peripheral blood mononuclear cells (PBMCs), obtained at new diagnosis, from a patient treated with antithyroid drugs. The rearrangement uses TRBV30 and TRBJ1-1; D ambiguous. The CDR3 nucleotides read TGTGCCTGCCTAAGAGACGGAAACACTGAAGCTTTCTTT. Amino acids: CACLRDGNTEAFF.